This T cell receptor beta chain was sequenced for a study of T cells in Graves' hyperthyroidism and ophthalmopathy (dated by TCRdb to between 2018 and 2021). Context from the whole study: Peripheral blood was collected at initial diagnosis, before any treatment. The study also compared thyroid tissue and blood T-cell repertoires from a handful of Graves' hyperthyroidism patients. Whether ophthalmopathy could be predicted prospectively was tested in an independent validation cohort made up of under 20 hyperthyroidism patients plus 17 patients who later progressed to ophthalmopathy. To identify TCR V-J signatures that set the groups apart, the researchers used a discovery cohort of about a hundred patients, made up of under 45 with Graves' ophthalmopathy and some 55 with stable Graves' hyperthyroidism. According to the paper, TCR Vbeta CDR3 sequencing was carried out on over 130 peripheral blood samples, which came from under 50 ophthalmopathy, under 85 hyperthyroidism and about 17 progressor patients. The approximately 98 discovery patients were randomly divided into training and test sets at a 7:3 ratio. Once sampling was done, hyperthyroidism patients were given methimazole at a starting dose of 30 mg daily, whereas ophthalmopathy patients were given high-dose intravenous methylprednisolone.

Moderately to severely active disease, a Clinical Activity Score of at least 3, a NOSPECS grade of at least 4, and a duration under 3 months were present in ophthalmopathy patients. The study excluded patients with uncontrolled infections, other autoimmune diseases, pregnancy or lactation. Diagnoses relied on clinical symptoms, serum thyroxine and TRAb, thyroid ultrasound and orbital computed tomography. Ficoll-Paque density gradient centrifugation was used to isolate PBMCs from approximately 11 ml of fresh peripheral blood. Total RNA was extracted with Trizol reagent, and quality was checked on an Agilent 2100 Bioanalyzer. Inclusive of the bounding cysteine and phenylalanine, the CDR3 is 14 residues long. Only the CDR3 region is kept as DNA, spanning 42 bases read in frame from base 1. Germline trimming: 3 bases from V, 6 bases from J; junction bases outside gene matches: 1. The TCR beta CDR3 regions were amplified from RNA transcripts. The TCR CDR3 was subjected to a first round of RT-PCR using the HTBI primer set and the Qiagen OneStep RT-PCR kit. The libraries were constructed in a second round of multiplex PCR and then size-selected and purified. The libraries were sequenced on an Illumina HiSeq2000 using paired-end 100 bp reads. As for the original processing: Raw data were processed with SOAPnuke, discarding reads with adapters, uncalled bases, mean Phred below 15, or no exact constant-primer or identifier match. High-quality paired reads were merged using COPE v1.2.5, and each unique nucleotide sequence was defined as a clonotype. MiTCR v1.1 was used to align clonotypes to the IMGT TRBV, TRBD and TRBJ reference segments. Only V-J combinations with frequency above 0.0001, covering about 99% of repertoires, were analysed. The TCS score was defined as the ratio of F50 (clonal expansion) to E x V (chaos), calculated using BLOSUM62-based TCRdist between CDR3 peptides within each V-J. Welch's t-statistics and random forest reduced 500 to 650 V-J features to 10 to 15, which were used in a naive Bayes classifier (R e1071). Thyroid-blood repertoire similarity was quantified with the Morisita-Horn index. TCRdb reanalyzed the raw reads on its own, using fastp at Q25 for trimming and MiXCR for clone calling, and kept in-frame beta chains. Every entry covers one CDR3 protein and lists the most common genes and DNA from its rows. What appears here as the V and J calls and clone size reflects TCRdb's work, not the paper's. Recorded for this sample are 600,000 to 700,000 distinct CDR3 sequences; roughly 15% of them occurred a single time. Over 3.5% of the sample is taken by the ten largest.

General study outcomes and caveats: In cross-validation, a model built on a 13 V-J signature told ophthalmopathy apart from stable hyperthyroidism with approximately 91% sensitivity and about 81% specificity, and in testing the same model reached 80%/75%. Most expanded thyroid clonotypes (frequency above 0.001) were also found in blood, which suggests that blood repertoires may mirror thyroid immune responses. During validation, the model predicted progression to ophthalmopathy a median of around six months ahead of onset, with around 70% sensitivity and 72.22% specificity. Sample size was not statistically predetermined, and blinding of investigators to group allocation was not performed.

Note on this clonotype: It has no known antigen specificity. Base qualities are not at hand, and no much larger clone is one base apart.

The clonotype comes from a woman in her 40s with Graves' ophthalmopathy. The chain is encoded by TRBV12-3 or TRBV12-4 joined to TRBJ1-5; 11 nucleotides in the junction match TRBD1. The sequencing input was blood. CDR3 loop: CASSLGQGVQPQHF. The sequenced DNA: TGTGCCAGCAGTTTGGGACAGGGGGTTCAGCCCCAGCATTTT.